Described below is a single T cell receptor beta chain sequence and its context. Its target antigen remains unknown. Base-call qualities are not available, and no considerably larger clone is one nucleotide away. Using the deep immunoSEQ assay, TCR CDR3 regions were amplified from genomic DNA by multiplex PCR. Genomic DNA extracted from each cell subset was distributed evenly over all wells of several immunoSEQ 96-well plates, and each plate served as one replicate. For sorted subsets, roughly 200 ng of genomic DNA, equivalent to roughly 30,000 T cell genomes, went into each replicate PCR. The purified libraries were quantified using a Qubit 3.0 fluorometer, sized with a Bioanalyzer 2100, and then quantified again using the KAPA Library Quantification kit. Every immunoSEQ 96-well plate was sequenced on a separate single-read 150-cycle Illumina NextSeq 550 flow cell. As for the authors' bioinformatics: Because the immunoSEQ output held only junctional sequences and lacked quality scores, the filtering could not match the filtering applied to full-length reads. To assign V/J genes and CDR3, sequences were annotated using PyIR, a Python wrapper for IgBLAST v1.9, with IMGT germline references. Reads with weak V/J assignments (E-value above 1e-6), missing CDR3, stop codons, out-of-frame junctions, or ambiguous translated residues were removed. A V3J clonotype was defined by an identical inferred V gene, J gene, and CDR3 amino acid sequence. The percentage overlap between two repertoires was calculated by dividing the number of shared unique clonotypes by the size of the smaller repertoire. RTK rarefaction, the Chao1 estimator, and Recon v2.1 estimates of unobserved clonotypes were used to assess repertoire richness. Generation probabilities were computed with OLGA for all TCRbeta clonotypes obtained by the gDNA method from a few donors. TCRdb stores this immuneACCESS table with in-frame sequences only. Part of the clones is absent; in the studies checked, under half of the shortfall reflects unresolved V genes, and no reason is known for the rest. V, J and clone size are those of that table, while D and trimming were read from the DNA. For this sample the table gives millions of clones, of which more than 80% were detected only once. The ten largest clones represent around 0.14% of the sample.

The data are from a study of shared clonotypes between healthy human individuals (TCRdb year 2020). Regarding the complete study: A few men and a couple of women, aged 18 to 49 years, made up the cohort. Per donor, three plates each were used for CD4 naive and CD4 memory, two for CD8 naive, and one for CD8 memory. The study deeply sequenced blood TCR repertoires of several healthy adults to estimate repertoire size and the extent of clonotype sharing between individuals. Libraries were prepared and TCR repertoires were sequenced by different laboratories using diverse techniques, in order to increase sequencing depth and limit assay-specific biases. Per donor, leukapheresis produced somewhere between about 0.9 and 10 billion PBMCs.

At the junction V is shortened by 5 bases and J by 0 bases, with 13 bases in between. Spanning cysteine to phenylalanine, the CDR3 consists of 15 amino acids. Only CDR3 DNA remains: 45 bases, in frame from the first base. CDR1 and CDR2 (MDHEN, SYDVKM) derive from the germline V gene. The donors were healthy, HIV-negative adults who had no recently reported acute infections or vaccinations. All donors were Caucasian adults living in Nashville, Tennessee, USA. CD4+ T cells were enriched by magnetic negative selection; naive cells were then positively selected on CD45RA, and the negative fraction formed the memory subset. Blood was collected by leukapheresis, and PBMCs were isolated by Ficoll-Histopaque density gradient centrifugation and then cryopreserved in liquid nitrogen vapor phase. Analytical flow cytometry was used to check the purity and quantity of each magnetically sorted T cell population. Genomic DNA was isolated from every sorted fraction and measured by UV absorbance on a Nanodrop 2000c.

Beyond this particular receptor, the publication reports: Higher generation probabilities were observed for clonotypes shared by all four sorted-subset donors than for non-shared clonotypes. The genetic and exposure-history diversity represented was limited by the small number of donors. Rarefaction of sorted-subset datasets indicated incomplete sequencing despite the large sequencing depth. Pairwise subsampling indicated that sequencing depth was expected to affect the degree of clonotype sharing among donors. Naive subsets generally had larger estimated clonotype richness than memory subsets did. Approximately 5% of naive CD4, 3.5% of naive CD8, 2.3% of memory CD4, and roughly 0.4% of memory CD8 clonotypes were shared across a few donors. Sampling was restricted to blood, and TCR repertoires in tissue are likely to differ from TCR repertoires in blood.

Recombination joined TRBV28 with TRBJ1-1, with no confident D gene call. The sequenced sample was naive CD4+ T cells sorted from blood. This specimen's cell subset or site label, per the study, means: CD45RA+ positively selected. The TCR originated in a man aged 18 to 29 in good health. CDR3 sequence: CASSPPWQVNTEAFF. At the DNA level, the sequence is TGTGCCAGCAGTCCCCCCTGGCAGGTGAACACTGAAGCTTTCTTT. Extended through the reference TRBV28 and TRBJ1-1 proteins, this CDR3 yields the full variable domain: DVKVTQSSRYLVKRTGEKVFLECVQDMDHENMFWYRQDPGLGLRLIYFSYDVKMKEKGDIPEGYSVSREKKERFSLILESASTNQTSMYLCASSPPWQVNTEAFFGQGTRLTVV.